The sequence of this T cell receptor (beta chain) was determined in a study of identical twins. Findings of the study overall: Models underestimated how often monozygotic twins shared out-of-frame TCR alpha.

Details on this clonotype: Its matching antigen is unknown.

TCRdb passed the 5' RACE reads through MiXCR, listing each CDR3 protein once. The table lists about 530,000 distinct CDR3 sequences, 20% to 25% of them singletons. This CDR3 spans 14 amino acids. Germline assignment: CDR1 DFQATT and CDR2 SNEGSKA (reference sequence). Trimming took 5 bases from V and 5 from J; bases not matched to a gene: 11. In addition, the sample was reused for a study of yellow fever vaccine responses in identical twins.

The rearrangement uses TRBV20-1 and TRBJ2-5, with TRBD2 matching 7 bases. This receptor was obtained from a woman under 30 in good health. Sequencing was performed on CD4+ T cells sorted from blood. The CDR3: CSALGGTAAETQYF. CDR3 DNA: TGCAGTGCTTTGGGGGGGACGGCCGCGGAGACCCAGTACTTC.